The 5 T cell receptor beta chains in this list originate from one sample, sequenced in a study of Ad26.COV2.S vaccination and SARS-CoV-2 variants. Treatment specified: 15 to 20 received Ad26.COV2.S at low or high dose, single or two shots; about five received placebo; per-sample allocation not given. Sampling was done on day 63 after the first vaccine or placebo injection. Measured with immunoSEQ multiplex PCR; TCRdb has only the in-frame clones, and not every one. The repertoire has 440,000 or so clones, around 90% of them found once; the top ten carry about 4.5%. The specimen was peripheral blood, collected in a trial of Ad26.COV2.S vaccine versus placebo. Receptor source: a person aged 18-60 years who received the Ad26.COV2.S COVID-19 vaccine or a placebo.

The J gene is TRBJ2-3, the V gene TRBV2; unclear D gene. V lost 3 bases, J lost 0 bases, and 19 bases lay in between. The germline V gene has CDR1 SNHLY and CDR2 FYNNEI. CDR3 length: 18 amino acids. The CDR3 sequence is CASSESAATGTSTDTQYF. For the CDR3, the DNA is TGTGCCAGCAGTGAGTCTGCGGCGACCGGAACTAGCACAGATACGCAGTATTTT.

This chain links TRBV4-3 with TRBJ2-3; D is unresolved. Germline V lookup: CDR1 LGHNA, CDR2 YSLEER. Trimming shortened V by 0 bases and J by 6 bases, and 7 bases separated the two germline ends. This CDR3 is 13 amino acids long. The CDR3 region is CASSQDPADTQYF. Written as DNA, the CDR3 is TGCGCCAGCAGCCAAGATCCAGCGGATACGCAGTATTTT.

V gene TRBV5-1 combines with J gene TRBJ2-6; 7 nucleotides align to TRBD1. With 4 bases clipped from V and 0 bases from J, the junction kept 7 bases outside the gene matches. Per the germline V gene, CDR1 is SGHRS and CDR2 is YFSETQ. There are 17 residues in the CDR3. CDR3 protein: CASSPWDSSSGANVLTF. For the CDR3, the DNA is TGCGCCAGCAGCCCGTGGGACAGCAGCTCTGGGGCCAACGTCCTGACTTTC.

The rearrangement links TRBV10-3 to TRBJ2-2; D ambiguous. Germline-derived CDR1 and CDR2 are ENHRY and SYGVKD. V lost 2 bases and J lost 7, with 5 bases in between. The CDR3 loop spans 12 amino acids. The CDR3 DNA is TGTGCCATCAGTGAGATCCGCGGGGAGCTGTTTTTT. This gives the protein CAISEIRGELFF.

There are a few counts of this clone. The chain joins TRBV7-2 to TRBJ2-1; either TRBD1 or TRBD2 may supply D (5 bases each). CDR1 SGHTA and CDR2 FQGNSA come from the germline V gene. V lost 1 base and J lost 7, with 8 bases in between. This CDR3 has 13 amino acids. DNA for the CDR3: TGTGCCAGCAGCTTAGTGTGGGGGAATGAGCAGTTCTTC. Translating gives CASSLVWGNEQFF. The whole variable domain, filled in from reference TRBV7-2 and TRBJ2-1, reads GAGVSQSPSNKVTEKGKDVELRCDPISGHTALYWYRQSLGQGLEFLIYFQGNSAPDKSGLPSDRFSAERTGGSVSTLTIQRTQQEDSAVYLCASSLVWGNEQFFGPGTRLTVL.